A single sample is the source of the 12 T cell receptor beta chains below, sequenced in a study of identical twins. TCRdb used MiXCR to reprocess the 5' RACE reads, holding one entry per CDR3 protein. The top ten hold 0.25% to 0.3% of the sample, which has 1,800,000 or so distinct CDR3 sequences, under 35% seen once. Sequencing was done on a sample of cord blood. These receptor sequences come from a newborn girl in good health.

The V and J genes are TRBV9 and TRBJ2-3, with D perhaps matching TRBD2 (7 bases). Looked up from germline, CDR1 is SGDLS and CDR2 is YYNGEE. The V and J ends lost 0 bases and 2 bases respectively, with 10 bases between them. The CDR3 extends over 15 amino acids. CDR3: CASSVGGGNTDTQYF. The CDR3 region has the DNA TGTGCCAGCAGCGTAGGCGGGGGCAACACAGATACGCAGTATTTT.

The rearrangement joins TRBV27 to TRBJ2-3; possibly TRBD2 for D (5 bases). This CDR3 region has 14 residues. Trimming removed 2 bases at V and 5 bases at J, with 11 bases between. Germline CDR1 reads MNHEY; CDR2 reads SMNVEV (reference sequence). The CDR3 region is CASSLTSGEDTQYF. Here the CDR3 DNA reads TGTGCCAGCAGTTTAACCTCCGGGGAAGATACGCAGTATTTT.

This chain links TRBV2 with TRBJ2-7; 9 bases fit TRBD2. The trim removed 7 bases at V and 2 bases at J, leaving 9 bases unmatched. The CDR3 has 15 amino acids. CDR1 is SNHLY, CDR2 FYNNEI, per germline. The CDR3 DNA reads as TGTGCCAGCACCGAGGCTAGCGGGAATCCCTACGAGCAGTACTTC. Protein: CASTEASGNPYEQYF.

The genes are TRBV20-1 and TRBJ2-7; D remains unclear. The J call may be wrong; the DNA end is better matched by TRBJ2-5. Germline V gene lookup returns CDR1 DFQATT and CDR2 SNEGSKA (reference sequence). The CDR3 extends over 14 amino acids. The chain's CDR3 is CSATLLIGRETQYF. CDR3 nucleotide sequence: TGCAGTGCCACACTCTTGATAGGCAGGGAGACCCAGTACTTC.

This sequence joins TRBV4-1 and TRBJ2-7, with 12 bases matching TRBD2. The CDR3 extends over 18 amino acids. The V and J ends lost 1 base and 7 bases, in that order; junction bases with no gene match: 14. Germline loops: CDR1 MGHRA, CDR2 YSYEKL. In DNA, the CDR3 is TGCGCCAGCAGCCAAGGGACCCAGACTAGCGGGAGAGGGAATGAGCAGTACTTC. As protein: CASSQGTQTSGRGNEQYF.

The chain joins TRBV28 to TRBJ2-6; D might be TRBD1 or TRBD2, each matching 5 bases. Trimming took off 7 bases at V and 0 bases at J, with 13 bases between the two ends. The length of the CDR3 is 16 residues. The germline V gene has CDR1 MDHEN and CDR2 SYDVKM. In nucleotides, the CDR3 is TGTGCCAGCATGGGGACGGGGCCCTCTGGGGCCAACGTCCTGACTTTC. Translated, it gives CASMGTGPSGANVLTF.

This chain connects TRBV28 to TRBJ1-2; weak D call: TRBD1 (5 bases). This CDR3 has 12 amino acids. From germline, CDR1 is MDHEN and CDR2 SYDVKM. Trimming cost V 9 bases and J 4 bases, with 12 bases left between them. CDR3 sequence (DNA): TGTGCCAGTTGGGGGATCGGCTATGGCTACACCTTC. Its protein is CASWGIGYGYTF.

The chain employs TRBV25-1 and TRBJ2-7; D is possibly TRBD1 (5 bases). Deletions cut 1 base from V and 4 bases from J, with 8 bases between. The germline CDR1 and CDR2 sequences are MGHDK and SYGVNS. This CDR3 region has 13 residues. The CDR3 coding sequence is TGTGCCAGCAGTGAATGGCAGGGATACGAGCAGTACTTC. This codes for CASSEWQGYEQYF.

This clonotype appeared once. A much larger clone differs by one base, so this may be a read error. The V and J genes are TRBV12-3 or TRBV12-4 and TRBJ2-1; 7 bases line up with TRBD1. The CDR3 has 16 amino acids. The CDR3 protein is CASSTQLTGRSNGQFF. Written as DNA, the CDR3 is TGTGCCAGCAGTACCCAATTGACAGGGAGATCGAATGGGCAGTTCTTC.

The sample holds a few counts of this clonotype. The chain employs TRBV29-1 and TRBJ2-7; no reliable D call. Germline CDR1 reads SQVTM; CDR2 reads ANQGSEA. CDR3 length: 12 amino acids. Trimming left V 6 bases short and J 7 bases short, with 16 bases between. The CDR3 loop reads CSVTLFYGEQYF. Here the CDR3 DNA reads TGCAGCGTCACCCTATTTTACGGGGAGCAGTACTTC.

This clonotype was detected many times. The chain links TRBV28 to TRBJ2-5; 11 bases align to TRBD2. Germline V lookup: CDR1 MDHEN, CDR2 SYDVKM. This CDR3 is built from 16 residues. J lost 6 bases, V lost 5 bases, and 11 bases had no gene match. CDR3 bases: TGTGCCAGCAGTCCCCTACTAGCGGGAGTTGGAAAGACCCAGTACTTC. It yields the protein CASSPLLAGVGKTQYF. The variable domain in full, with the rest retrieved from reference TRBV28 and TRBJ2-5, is DVKVTQSSRYLVKRTGEKVFLECVQDMDHENMFWYRQDPGLGLRLIYFSYDVKMKEKGDIPEGYSVSREKKERFSLILESASTNQTSMYLCASSPLLAGVGKTQYFGPGTRLLVL.

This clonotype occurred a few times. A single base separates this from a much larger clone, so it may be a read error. The CDR3 spells CATRTGNQPQHF. CDR3 bases: TGTGCCACCAGGACAGGGAATCAGCCCCAGCATTTT. The rearrangement joins TRBV24-1 to TRBJ1-5; TRBD1 aligns across 7 bases. From germline, CDR1 is KGHDR and CDR2 SFDVKD. This CDR3 has 12 amino acids. V lost 7 bases to trimming and J lost 4 bases; unmatched junction nucleotides: 0.